This T cell receptor (beta chain) appears in the sequencing data of a study of blood T cell repertoires in COVID-19. Original methodology: Estimation of nucleated cell counts relied on the amplification of reference gene primers. Sequencing was performed with immunoSEQ multiplex PCR; in TCRdb, only in-frame clones are kept and a portion is missing. For V, J and clone size, that table is used; D and trimming come from the DNA. In the table there are around 310,000 clones, about 90% of which are singletons. The germline V gene encodes CDR1 SGDLS and CDR2 YYNGEE. The V gene end was trimmed by 1 base and the J gene end by 2 bases; junction bases not matched to a gene: 3. This CDR3 has 15 amino acids. Regarding this clone: The identical CDR3 is also encoded by other nucleotide sequences in the sample.

This receptor was obtained from a woman between 40 and 55 years old with COVID-19, enrolled during active disease. Sequences were obtained from peripheral blood. This chain joins TRBV9 and TRBJ1-5; 7 bases are a match to TRBD1. The CDR3 DNA follows: TGTGCCAGCAGCGTAAGTGGGACAGGCAATCAGCCCCAGCATTTT. Translating gives CASSVSGTGNQPQHF.